This TCR beta chain is drawn from a study of shared clonotypes between healthy human individuals. Concerning this clone: Its antigen is not known.

The repertoire was sequenced with immunoSEQ multiplex PCR; TCRdb's copy has only in-frame clones and lacks some. The sample holds about 2 million clones, 85% to 95% seen once. Study-wide results and caveats: Shared clonotypes across all four donors exceeded non-shared ones in generation probability.

As defined, naive CD8 cells were CD45RO-negative and positively selected for CCR7, with terminally differentiated effector memory CD45RA+ cells excluded. Donors had no recently reported acute infections or vaccinations and were HIV-negative. All of the donors resided in Nashville, Tennessee, and each was a Caucasian adult. This receptor was identified in a man between 18 and 35 years old in good health. The sample taken for sequencing was naive CD8+ T cells sorted from blood.

CDR3 region: CASSYNGLAQHVQYF. The CDR3 bases are TGTGCCAGCAGTTACAACGGACTAGCCCAGCATGTGCAGTACTTC. The chain has TRBV6-7 and TRBJ2-7, with TRBD2 matching over 8 bases. TRBV6-7 is an ORF for which the function is uncertain. The V and J ends lost 2 bases and 9 bases, in that order; junction bases with no gene match: 12. The CDR3 has 15 residues.